This T cell receptor (beta chain) is drawn from a study of blood T cell repertoires in COVID-19. Study summary: Samples came from the United States, Italy and Spain, spanning acute and convalescent COVID-19. The analysed material was cDNA or gDNA that came from T cells, B-cell-depleted T cells, or PBMCs.

The V end lost 1 base, the J end lost 5 bases, and 11 bases lay between the germline ends. The CDR3 length is 14 residues. Germline assignment: CDR1 MGHRA and CDR2 YSYEKL. Source study methods: For nucleated cells, counts were estimated from reference gene primer amplification. Libraries were prepared by immunoSEQ multiplex PCR; TCRdb keeps only in-frame clonotypes and omits some of them. That table supplies the V and J calls and clone size; D and trimming were determined from the DNA. The profile shows about 110,000 clones, around 79% of them singletons. V is TRBV4-1 and J is TRBJ2-5; D perhaps matches TRBD1 (5 bases). Sequencing was done on a sample of peripheral blood. The TCR sequence derives from a woman of 80 years or more with active or convalescent COVID-19. CDR3 DNA: TGCGCCAGCAGCCAAGTGTTAGCAGGGGAGACCCAGTACTTC. The encoded protein is CASSQVLAGETQYF.